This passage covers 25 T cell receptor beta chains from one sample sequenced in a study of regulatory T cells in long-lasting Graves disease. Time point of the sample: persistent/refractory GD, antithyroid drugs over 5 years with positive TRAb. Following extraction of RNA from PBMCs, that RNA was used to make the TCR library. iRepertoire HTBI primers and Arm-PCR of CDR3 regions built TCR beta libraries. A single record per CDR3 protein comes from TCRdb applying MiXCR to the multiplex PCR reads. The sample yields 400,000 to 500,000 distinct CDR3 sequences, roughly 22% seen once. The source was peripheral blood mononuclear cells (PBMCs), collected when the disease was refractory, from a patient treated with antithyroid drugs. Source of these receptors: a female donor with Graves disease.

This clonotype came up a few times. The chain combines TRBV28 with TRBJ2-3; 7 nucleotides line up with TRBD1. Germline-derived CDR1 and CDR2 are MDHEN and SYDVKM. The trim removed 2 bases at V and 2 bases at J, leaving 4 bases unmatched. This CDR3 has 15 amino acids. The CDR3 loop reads CASSLPGQTTDTQYF. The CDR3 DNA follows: TGTGCCAGCAGTTTACCGGGACAGACCACAGATACGCAGTATTTT.

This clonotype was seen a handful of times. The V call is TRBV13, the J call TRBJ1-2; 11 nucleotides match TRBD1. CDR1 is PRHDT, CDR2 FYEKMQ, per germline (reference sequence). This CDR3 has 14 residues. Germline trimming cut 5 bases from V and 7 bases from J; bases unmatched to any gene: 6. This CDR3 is CASSERTGGSGYTF. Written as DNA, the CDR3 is TGTGCCAGCAGCGAGCGGACAGGGGGCAGTGGCTACACCTTC.

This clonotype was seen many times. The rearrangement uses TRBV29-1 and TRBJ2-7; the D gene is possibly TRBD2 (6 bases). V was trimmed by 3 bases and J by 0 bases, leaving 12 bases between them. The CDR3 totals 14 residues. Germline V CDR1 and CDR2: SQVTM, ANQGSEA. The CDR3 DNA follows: TGCAGCGTTGACGCGGGACCTGGCTCCTACGAGCAGTACTTC. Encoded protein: CSVDAGPGSYEQYF.

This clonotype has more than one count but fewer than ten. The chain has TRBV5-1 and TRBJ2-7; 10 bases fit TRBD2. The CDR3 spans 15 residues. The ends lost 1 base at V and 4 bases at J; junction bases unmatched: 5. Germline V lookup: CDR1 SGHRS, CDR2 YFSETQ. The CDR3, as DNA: TGCGCCAGCAGCTTGACACTAGCGGGGTCTTACGAGCAGTACTTC. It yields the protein CASSLTLAGSYEQYF.

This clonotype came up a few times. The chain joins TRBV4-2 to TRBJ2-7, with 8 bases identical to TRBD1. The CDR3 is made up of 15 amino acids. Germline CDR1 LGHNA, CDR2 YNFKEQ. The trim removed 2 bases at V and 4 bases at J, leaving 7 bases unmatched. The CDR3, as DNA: TGTGCCAGCAGCCAATCGGAAGGACAGGGTTACGAGCAGTACTTC. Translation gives CASSQSEGQGYEQYF.

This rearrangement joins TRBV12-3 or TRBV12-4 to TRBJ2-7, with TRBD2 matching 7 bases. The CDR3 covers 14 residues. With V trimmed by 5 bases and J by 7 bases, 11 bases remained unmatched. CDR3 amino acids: CASSPSGGRWEQYF. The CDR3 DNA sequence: TGTGCCAGCAGTCCCTCGGGAGGCCGATGGGAGCAGTACTTC.

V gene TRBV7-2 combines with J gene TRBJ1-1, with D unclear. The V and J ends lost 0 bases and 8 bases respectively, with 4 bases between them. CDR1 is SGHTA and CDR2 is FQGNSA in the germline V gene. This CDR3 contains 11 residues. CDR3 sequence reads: CASSLALEAFF. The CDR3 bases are TGTGCCAGCAGCTTAGCTTTGGAAGCTTTCTTT.

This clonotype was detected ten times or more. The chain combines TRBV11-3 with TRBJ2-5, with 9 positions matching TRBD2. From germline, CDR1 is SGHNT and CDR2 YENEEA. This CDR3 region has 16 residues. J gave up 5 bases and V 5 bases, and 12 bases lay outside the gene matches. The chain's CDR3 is CASSILLAGEAETQYF. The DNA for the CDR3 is TGTGCCAGCAGCATCCTCTTAGCGGGAGAAGCGGAGACCCAGTACTTC.

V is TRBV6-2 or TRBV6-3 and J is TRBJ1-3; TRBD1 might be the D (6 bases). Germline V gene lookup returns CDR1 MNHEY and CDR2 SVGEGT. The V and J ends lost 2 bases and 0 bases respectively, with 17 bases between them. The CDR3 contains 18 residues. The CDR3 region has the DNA TGTGCCAGCAGTTACGCCCGGACAGATCCCTACTCTGGAAACACCATATATTTT. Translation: CASSYARTDPYSGNTIYF.

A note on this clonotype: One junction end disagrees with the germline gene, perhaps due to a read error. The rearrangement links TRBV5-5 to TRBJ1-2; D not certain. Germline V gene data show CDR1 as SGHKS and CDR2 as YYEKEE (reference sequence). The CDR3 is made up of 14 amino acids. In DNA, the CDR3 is TGTGCCAGCAGCTTGGTAGTAAACAACTGTGGCTACACCTTC. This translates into CASSLVVNNCGYTF.

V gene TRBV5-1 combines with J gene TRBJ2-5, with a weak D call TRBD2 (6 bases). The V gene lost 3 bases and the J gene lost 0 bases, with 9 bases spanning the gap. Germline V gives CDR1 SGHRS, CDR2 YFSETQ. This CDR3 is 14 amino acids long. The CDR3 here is CASSYRDYQETQYF. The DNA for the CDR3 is TGCGCCAGCAGCTACCGGGACTACCAAGAGACCCAGTACTTC. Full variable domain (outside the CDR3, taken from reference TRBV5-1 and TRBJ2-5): KAGVTQTPRYLIKTRGQQVTLSCSPISGHRSVSWYQQTPGQGLQFLFEYFSETQRNKGNFPGRFSGRQFSNSRSEMNVSTLELGDSALYLCASSYRDYQETQYFGPGTRLLVL.

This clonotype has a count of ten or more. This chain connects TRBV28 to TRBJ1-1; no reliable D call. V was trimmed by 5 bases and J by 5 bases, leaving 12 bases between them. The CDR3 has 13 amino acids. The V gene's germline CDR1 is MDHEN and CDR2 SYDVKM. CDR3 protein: CASSLDTGTEAFF. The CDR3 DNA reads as TGTGCCAGCAGTCTAGACACGGGAACTGAAGCTTTCTTT.

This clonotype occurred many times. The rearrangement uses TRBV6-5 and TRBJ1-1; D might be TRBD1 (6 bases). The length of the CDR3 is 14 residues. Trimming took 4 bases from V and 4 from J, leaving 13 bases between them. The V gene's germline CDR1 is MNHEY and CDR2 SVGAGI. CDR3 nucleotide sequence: TGTGCCAGCAGTTTAACCGACAGGAGCACTGAAGCTTTCTTT. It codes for CASSLTDRSTEAFF.

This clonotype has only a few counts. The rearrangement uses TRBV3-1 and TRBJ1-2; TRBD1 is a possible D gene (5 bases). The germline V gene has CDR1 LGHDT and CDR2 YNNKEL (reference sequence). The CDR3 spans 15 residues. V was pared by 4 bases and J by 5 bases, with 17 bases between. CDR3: CASSPGTAGGYGYTF. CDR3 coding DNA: TGTGCCAGCAGCCCCGGGACCGCAGGAGGGTATGGCTACACCTTC.

DNA for the CDR3: TGTGCCAGCAGCTTAGGGGTCTACGACGAGCAGTACTTC. It yields the protein CASSLGVYDEQYF. This chain joins TRBV7-2 and TRBJ2-7; D is undetermined. The CDR3 loop spans 13 amino acids. V lost 1 base to trimming and J lost 5 bases, with 9 bases between them. CDR1 is SGHTA and CDR2 is FQGNSA in the germline V gene.

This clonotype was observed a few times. The DNA for the CDR3 is TGTGCCAGCAGCTTACGACTAGCGGGGGGTGAGAACACCGGGGAGCTGTTTTTT. It encodes CASSLRLAGGENTGELFF. This chain uses TRBV5-5 with TRBJ2-2, with 13 bases that match TRBD2. CDR1 SGHKS and CDR2 YYEKEE come from the germline V gene (reference sequence). This CDR3 comprises 18 residues. Unmatched junction bases numbered 5, after V lost 2 bases and J lost 1 base.

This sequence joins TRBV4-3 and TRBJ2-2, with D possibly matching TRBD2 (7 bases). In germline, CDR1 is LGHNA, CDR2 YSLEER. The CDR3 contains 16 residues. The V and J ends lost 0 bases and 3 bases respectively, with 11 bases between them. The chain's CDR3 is CASSQDIGGDTGELFF. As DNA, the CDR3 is TGCGCCAGCAGCCAAGATATAGGGGGGGACACCGGGGAGCTGTTTTTT.

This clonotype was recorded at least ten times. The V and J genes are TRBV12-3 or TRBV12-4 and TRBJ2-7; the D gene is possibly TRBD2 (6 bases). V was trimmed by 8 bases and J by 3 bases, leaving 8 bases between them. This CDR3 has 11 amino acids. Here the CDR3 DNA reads TGTGCCAGCGGCGGGAACTACGAGCAGTACTTC. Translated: CASGGNYEQYF.

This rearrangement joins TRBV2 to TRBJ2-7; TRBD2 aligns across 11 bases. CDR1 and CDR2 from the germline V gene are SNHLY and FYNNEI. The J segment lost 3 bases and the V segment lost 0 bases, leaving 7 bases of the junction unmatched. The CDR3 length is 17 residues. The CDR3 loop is CASSEALLTSGSYEQYF. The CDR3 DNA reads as TGTGCCAGCAGTGAAGCGCTTCTTACTAGCGGGAGCTACGAGCAGTACTTC.

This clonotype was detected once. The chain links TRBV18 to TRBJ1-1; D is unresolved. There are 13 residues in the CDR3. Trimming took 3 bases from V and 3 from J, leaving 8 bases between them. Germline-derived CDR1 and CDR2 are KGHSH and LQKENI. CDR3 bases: TGTGCCAGCTCACCCCTCGATTACACTGAAGCTTTCTTT. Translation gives CASSPLDYTEAFF. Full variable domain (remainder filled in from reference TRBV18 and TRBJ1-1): NAGVMQNPRHLVRRRGQEARLRCSPMKGHSHVYWYRQLPEEGLKFMVYLQKENIIDESGMPKERFSAEFPKEGPSILRIQQVVRGDSAAYFCASSPLDYTEAFFGQGTRLTVV.

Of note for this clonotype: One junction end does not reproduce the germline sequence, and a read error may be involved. CDR3: CSASSGGYCYTF. The CDR3 bases are TGCAGTGCTAGTTCAGGGGGCTATTGCTACACCTTC. This rearrangement joins TRBV20-1 to TRBJ1-2, with 8 bases lining up with TRBD1. CDR1 and CDR2 from the germline V gene are DFQATT and SNEGSKA (reference sequence). The CDR3 totals 12 residues.

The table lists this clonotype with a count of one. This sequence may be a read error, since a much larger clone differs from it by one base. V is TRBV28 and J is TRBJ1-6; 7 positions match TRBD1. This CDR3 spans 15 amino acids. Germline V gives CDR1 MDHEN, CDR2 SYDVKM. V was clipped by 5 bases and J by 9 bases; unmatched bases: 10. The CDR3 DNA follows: TGTGCCAGCAGTCTGCGACAGGGCCCAAGTTCACCCCTCCACTTT. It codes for CASSLRQGPSSPLHF.

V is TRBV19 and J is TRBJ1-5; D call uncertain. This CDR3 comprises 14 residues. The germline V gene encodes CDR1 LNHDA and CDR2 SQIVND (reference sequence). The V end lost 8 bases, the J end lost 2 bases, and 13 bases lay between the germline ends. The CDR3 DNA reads TGTGCCAGTGTCGTGGGGTTTGGCAATCAGCCCCAGCATTTT. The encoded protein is CASVVGFGNQPQHF.

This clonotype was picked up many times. The CDR3: CASSLSVPAPYEQYF. In DNA form, the CDR3 reads TGTGCCAGCAGTTTATCGGTCCCCGCCCCTTACGAGCAGTACTTC. The chain combines TRBV28 with TRBJ2-7; D unresolved. This CDR3 spans 15 amino acids. Germline values: CDR1 MDHEN, CDR2 SYDVKM. Deletions cut 1 base from V and 4 bases from J, with 14 bases between.

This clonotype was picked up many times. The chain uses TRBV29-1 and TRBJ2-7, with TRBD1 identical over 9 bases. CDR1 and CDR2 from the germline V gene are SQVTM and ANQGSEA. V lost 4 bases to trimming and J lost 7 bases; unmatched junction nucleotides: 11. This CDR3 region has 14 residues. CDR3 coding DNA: TGCAGCGTTGCCGGTGGCGGGACAGGGAAGGAGCAGTACTTC. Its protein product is CSVAGGGTGKEQYF.